This is a list of T cell receptor beta chains from one sample in a study of shared clonotypes between healthy human individuals. The protocol was immunoSEQ multiplex PCR, while the TCRdb copy is restricted to in-frame clones and leaves out a portion. The sample carries about 2 million clones, approximately 94% recorded once. Sequenced input: naive CD8+ T cells sorted from blood. Every receptor here comes from a man between 18 and 29 years old in good health. CDR3s include the opening cysteine and the closing phenylalanine or tryptophan. D genes are given only for firm matches. The size field is filled for only some rows; it gives once, few, many or a size class.

cdr3_length	clone_size	d_call	j_call	v_call	cdr3_nt	cdr3_aa
12	.	.	TRBJ2-2	TRBV6-4	TGTGCCAGCAGTGGGACATCCGGGGAGCTGTTTTTT	CASSGTSGELFF
15	.	.	TRBJ2-7	TRBV5-8	TGTGCCAGCAGCTTGGAGCTGGGACCGGCCTACGAGCAGTACTTC	CASSLELGPAYEQYF
15	.	TRBD2	TRBJ2-1	TRBV13	TGTGCCAGCAGCGTAGCGGGAGAGTCCTACAATGAGCAGTTCTTC	CASSVAGESYNEQFF
13	.	.	TRBJ2-2	TRBV9	TGTGCCAGCAGCCCAGGGGGGACCGGGGAGCTGTTTTTT	CASSPGGTGELFF
13	.	.	TRBJ2-5	TRBV27	TGTGCCAGCAGCGAACTAGTTTCGAAGACCCAGTACTTC	CASSELVSKTQYF
15	.	.	TRBJ1-2	TRBV27	TGTGCCAGCAGTGAAGACAGGACCCTGCCTGTTGGCTACACCTTC	CASSEDRTLPVGYTF
16	once	TRBD2	TRBJ2-3	TRBV7-6	TGTGCCAGCAGCTGGGCTAGCGGGAGGGCCGAGGATACGCAGTATTTT	CASSWASGRAEDTQYF
16	.	.	TRBJ1-2	TRBV28	TGTGCCAGCAGTTTACCGGCGGGGCTAGCTAACTATGGCTACACCTTC	CASSLPAGLANYGYTF
14	.	.	TRBJ2-3	TRBV6-5	TGTGCCAGCAGTTACTCGGAGGAGGCAGATACGCAGTATTTT	CASSYSEEADTQYF
14	.	TRBD2	TRBJ2-3	TRBV28	TGTGCCAGCAGTCCGACTAGCAGCGCAGATACGCAGTATTTT	CASSPTSSADTQYF
13	.	.	TRBJ2-7	TRBV5-1	TGCGCCAGCAGCTTGGGGGCGGGTCTCGAGCAGTACTTC	CASSLGAGLEQYF
15	.	.	TRBJ1-3	TRBV5-1	TGCGCCAGCAGCTTGGAATACAGCTCTGGAAACACCATATATTTT	CASSLEYSSGNTIYF
13	.	.	TRBJ1-1	TRBV27	TGTGCCAGCAGTTTTAAGGGTTTCACTGAAGCTTTCTTT	CASSFKGFTEAFF
12	.	.	TRBJ2-1	TRBV5-4	TGTGCCAGCAGCTTGGACCTGGCCGAGCAGTTCTTC	CASSLDLAEQFF
14	once	.	TRBJ2-1	TRBV9	TGTGCCAGCAGCGTTTCCGGGACATACAATGAGCAGTTCTTC	CASSVSGTYNEQFF
14	.	.	TRBJ2-7	TRBV7-9	TGTGCCAGCAGCTTTGACAGGATCTCCTACGAGCAGTACTTC	CASSFDRISYEQYF
12	.	.	TRBJ2-2	TRBV7-9	TGTGCCTTCCTGGGGGGCGCCGGGGAGCTGTTTTTT	CAFLGGAGELFF
13	.	.	TRBJ2-7	TRBV4-1	TGCGCCAGCAGCCTGACAGCCTCCTACGAGCAGTACTTC	CASSLTASYEQYF
15	once	.	TRBJ1-6	TRBV11-2	TGTGCCAGCAGCCAAGGGCACCCGTATAATTCACCCCTCCACTTT	CASSQGHPYNSPLHF
14	.	.	TRBJ1-1	TRBV6-4	TGTGCCAGCAACCGGACACCTCCGAACACTGAAGCTTTCTTT	CASNRTPPNTEAFF
18	.	.	TRBJ2-4	TRBV12-5	TGTGCTAGTGGTTTGCCCGAGTCTGGGGGAGCCGCCAAAAACATTCAGTACTTC	CASGLPESGGAAKNIQYF
14	.	.	TRBJ2-5	TRBV7-9	TGTGCCATCTCAAGCAGGGGGGCCCAAGAGACCCAGTACTTC	CAISSRGAQETQYF
12	once	.	TRBJ2-3	TRBV29-1	TGCAGCGCCCGTCCCTTACCAGATACGCAGTATTTT	CSARPLPDTQYF
15	.	.	TRBJ2-2	TRBV5-4	TGTGCCAGCAGCTTACAGGGCGCGGGCACCGGGGAGCTGTTTTTT	CASSLQGAGTGELFF
13	few	.	TRBJ1-2	TRBV27	TGTGCCAGCAGTTTGGGCGGCCATTATGGCTACACCTTC	CASSLGGHYGYTF
13	.	.	TRBJ2-7	TRBV2	TGTGCCAGCAACCCCTCTCCTCTTTACGAGCAGTACTTC	CASNPSPLYEQYF
13	.	.	TRBJ1-2	TRBV6-1	TGTGCCAGCAGTGAAGCGGTAACCAGGGGCTACACCTTC	CASSEAVTRGYTF
15	once	.	TRBJ2-1	TRBV7-9	TGTGCCAGCAGCCTCTCCGGGACATCTTACAATGAGCAGTTCTTC	CASSLSGTSYNEQFF
17	.	TRBD1	TRBJ2-1	TRBV28	TGTGCCAGCAGTTCCCTCCCTACAGGGGGACCCTACAATGAGCAGTTCTTC	CASSSLPTGGPYNEQFF
15	.	.	TRBJ2-7	TRBV14	TGTGCCAGCAGCCCCCAAGGTATTAGGGGTGACGAGCAGTACTTC	CASSPQGIRGDEQYF
13	.	.	TRBJ2-7	TRBV7-9	TGTGCCAGCAGCGTACAAGTACGTCCCGAGCAGTACTTC	CASSVQVRPEQYF
18	.	.	TRBJ1-5	TRBV4-1	TGCGCCAGCAGCCAAGAATCGGGACCCTTGGGGAACAATCAGCCCCAGCATTTT	CASSQESGPLGNNQPQHF
13	.	.	TRBJ2-7	TRBV10-1	TGCGCCAGCAGTGCAGACTCTTCCTACGAGCAGTACTTC	CASSADSSYEQYF
15	.	TRBD2	TRBJ2-3	TRBV19	TGTGCCAGTAGTATAATCCGGGGGGGGACAGATACGCAGTATTTT	CASSIIRGGTDTQYF
15	.	.	TRBJ1-1	TRBV9	TGTGCCAGCACCGGATCGTCGGCCGCGAACACTGAAGCTTTCTTT	CASTGSSAANTEAFF
15	.	.	TRBJ1-1	TRBV28	TGTGCCAGCAGTTCAGCATGGGAGATGAACACTGAAGCTTTCTTT	CASSSAWEMNTEAFF
16	.	.	TRBJ2-5	TRBV11-3	TGTGCCAGCAGCTTCCCCGGAGCGGACTACCAAGAGACCCAGTACTTC	CASSFPGADYQETQYF
13	.	TRBD1	TRBJ2-7	TRBV2	TGTGCCAGCAGTTCGGGACAGTCCAGCGAGCAGTACTTC	CASSSGQSSEQYF
14	.	.	TRBJ1-5	TRBV9	TGTGCCAGCAGCGTAGACCAGGATGGACAGCCCCAGCATTTT	CASSVDQDGQPQHF
14	.	TRBD2	TRBJ2-1	TRBV9	TGTGCCAGCGCGCTAGCGGGAGGGGACGATGAGCAGTTCTTC	CASALAGGDDEQFF
15	.	.	TRBJ2-7	TRBV5-4	TGTGCCAGCAGCCCTTGGACGGGGAGCTCCTACGAGCAGTACTTC	CASSPWTGSSYEQYF
16	.	TRBD1	TRBJ1-1	TRBV5-4	TGTGCCAGCAGCCTAGGACAGGGGTTACAAAACACTGAAGCTTTCTTT	CASSLGQGLQNTEAFF
13	.	.	TRBJ1-1	TRBV6-5	TGTGCCAGCAGTTACGGATGGACCGGGGAAGCTTTCTTT	CASSYGWTGEAFF
14	.	TRBD1	TRBJ2-7	TRBV30	TGTGCCTGGGGTAGGGGGACAGGGGACTACGAGCAGTACTTC	CAWGRGTGDYEQYF
16	.	TRBD2	TRBJ2-2	TRBV4-1	TGCGCCAGCAGCCCTCGTTGGGGGGGGAACACCGGGGAGCTGTTTTTT	CASSPRWGGNTGELFF
13	.	TRBD2	TRBJ2-1	TRBV2	TGTGCCAGCAGCGGGACTAGCGGACTCGAGCAGTTCTTC	CASSGTSGLEQFF
13	once	.	TRBJ1-1	TRBV27	TGTGCCAGCAGTTTACCCTCCAGCACTGAAGCTTTCTTT	CASSLPSSTEAFF
17	.	TRBD2	TRBJ2-7	TRBV4-1	TGCGCCAGCAGCCAAGAAAGTGCTAGCGGCCTTGGGTACGAGCAGTACTTC	CASSQESASGLGYEQYF
14	.	TRBD2	TRBJ2-2	TRBV10-2	TGCGCCAGCACCACTAGCGGGAAGACCGGGGAGCTGTTTTTT	CASTTSGKTGELFF